These T cell receptor beta chains were read from a single sample in a study of shared clonotypes between healthy human individuals. Sequencing used immunoSEQ multiplex PCR; TCRdb keeps in-frame clones, though not all of them. The sample has about 2 million clones, roughly 95% seen once; the top ten hold under 0.15%. Material: naive CD4+ T cells sorted from blood. Every receptor here comes from a man aged 18 to 35 in good health. The CDR3 runs from the conserved cysteine through the conserved F or W. The D gene is left open where the match is weak.

V gene	J gene	D gene	CDR3 protein
TRBV2	TRBJ1-2	NA	CASNGNGYGYTF
TRBV14	TRBJ2-7	NA	CASSRQFRMTYEQYF
TRBV7-9	TRBJ2-1	NA	CASSRATYNEQFF
TRBV30	TRBJ1-1	NA	CAWEQMGGTEAFF
TRBV4-1	TRBJ2-7	NA	CASSRGTSYEQYF
TRBV2	TRBJ2-6	NA	CASVLRTVPSGANVLTF
TRBV5-1	TRBJ2-3	NA	CASSLDPAPDTQYF
TRBV2	TRBJ2-1	TRBD2	CASSESTSDNEQFF
TRBV7-2	TRBJ2-7	TRBD1	CASSNRGYEQYF
TRBV29-1	TRBJ1-2	TRBD1	CSVPGTGGGYTF
TRBV4-1	TRBJ2-5	TRBD2	CASSQDGGAKGETQYF
TRBV5-1	TRBJ2-1	TRBD2	CASSLDTSGGYNEQFF
TRBV25-1	TRBJ1-1	NA	CASSSPPLNTEAFF
TRBV9	TRBJ2-5	TRBD1	CASSSRDRGETQYF
TRBV19	TRBJ1-6	NA	CASSIGDGGNSPLHF
TRBV4-1	TRBJ2-2	NA	CASSQEVATTGELFF
TRBV6-1	TRBJ2-5	NA	CASSGRAPVETQYF
TRBV18	TRBJ2-3	NA	CASSPRLISDTQYF
TRBV21-1	TRBJ1-6	NA	CASSVRGHQDSPLHF
TRBV9	TRBJ1-4	NA	CASSPQSATNEKLFF
TRBV10-3	TRBJ2-1	NA	CAISAGGNEQFF
TRBV7-8	TRBJ2-7	NA	CASSLAHLYEQYF
TRBV4-2	TRBJ2-7	NA	CASSQDLPAPGVSEQYF
TRBV7-2	TRBJ1-6	NA	CASSSTNNSPLHF
TRBV7-2	TRBJ1-5	NA	CASSPFGVGQPQHF
TRBV10-3	TRBJ2-4	TRBD2	CAISEMIGEGRQNIQYF
TRBV2	TRBJ2-2	TRBD2	CASSKAGALTGELFF
TRBV30	TRBJ2-1	TRBD1	CAWSVGQGPNEQFF
TRBV6-5	TRBJ1-2	TRBD1	CASRKGQGRYGYTF
TRBV5-4	TRBJ2-7	TRBD2	CASSLDGGAYEQYF
TRBV18	TRBJ2-5	TRBD1	CASSPGQRETQYF
TRBV10-2	TRBJ1-1	NA	CASRFSGLDTEAFF
TRBV5-1	TRBJ2-5	NA	CASSLAGSGETQYF
TRBV6-6	TRBJ1-5	NA	CASSHRKRDKNQPQHF
TRBV5-1	TRBJ1-6	NA	CASSLGTGYNSPLHF
TRBV30	TRBJ2-2	NA	CAWIPRAGELFF
TRBV5-1	TRBJ2-1	TRBD2	CASSSGLDPNEQFF
TRBV6-5	TRBJ2-4	TRBD1	CASSRTGTASIQYF
TRBV11-2	TRBJ1-6	NA	CASSLALGTSPLHF
TRBV6-5	TRBJ1-3	NA	CASRSGGNTIYF
TRBV30	TRBJ1-4	TRBD1	CAWSVPTKTGGKEKLFF
TRBV5-1	TRBJ2-1	NA	CASSEQYSYNEQFF
TRBV6-1	TRBJ1-3	NA	CASSESGNSGNTIYF
TRBV28	TRBJ2-5	TRBD2	CASSLSPRSGGQETQYF
TRBV5-1	TRBJ2-5	TRBD2	CASSGTSKETQYF
TRBV19	TRBJ2-7	TRBD2	CASSTLQSRTSGTYEQYF
TRBV5-5	TRBJ1-1	NA	CASSFVGGNTEAFF
TRBV7-2	TRBJ2-7	NA	CASSLGQSGYEQYF